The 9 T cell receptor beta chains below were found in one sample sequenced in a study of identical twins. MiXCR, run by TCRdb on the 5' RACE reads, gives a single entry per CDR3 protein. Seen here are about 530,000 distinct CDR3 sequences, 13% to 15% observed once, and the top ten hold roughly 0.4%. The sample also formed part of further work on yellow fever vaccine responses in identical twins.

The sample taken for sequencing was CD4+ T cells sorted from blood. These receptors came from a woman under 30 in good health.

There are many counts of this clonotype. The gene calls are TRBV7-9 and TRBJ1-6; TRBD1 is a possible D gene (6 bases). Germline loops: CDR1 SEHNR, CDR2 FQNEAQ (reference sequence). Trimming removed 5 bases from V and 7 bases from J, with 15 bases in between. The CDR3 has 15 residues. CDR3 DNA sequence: TGTGCCAGCAGCCCGAGGGGGATTGAGAATTCACCCCTCCACTTT. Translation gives CASSPRGIENSPLHF. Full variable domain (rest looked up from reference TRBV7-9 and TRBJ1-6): DTGVSQNPRHKITKRGQNVTFRCDPISEHNRLYWYRQTLGQGPEFLTYFQNEAQLEKSRLLSDRFSAERPKGSFSTLEIQRTEQGDSAMYLCASSPRGIENSPLHFGNGTRLTVT.

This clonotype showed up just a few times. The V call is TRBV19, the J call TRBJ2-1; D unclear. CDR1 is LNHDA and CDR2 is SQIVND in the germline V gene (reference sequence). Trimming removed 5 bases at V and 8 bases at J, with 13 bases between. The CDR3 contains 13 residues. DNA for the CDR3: TGTGCCAGTAGTTCACCACTTAGTGATGAGCAGTTCTTC. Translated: CASSSPLSDEQFF.

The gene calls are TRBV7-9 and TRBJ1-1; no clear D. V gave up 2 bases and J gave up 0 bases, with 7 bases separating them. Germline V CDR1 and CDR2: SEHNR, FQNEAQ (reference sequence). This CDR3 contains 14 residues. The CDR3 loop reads CASSLMGMNTEAFF. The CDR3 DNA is TGTGCCAGCAGCTTAATGGGGATGAACACTGAAGCTTTCTTT.

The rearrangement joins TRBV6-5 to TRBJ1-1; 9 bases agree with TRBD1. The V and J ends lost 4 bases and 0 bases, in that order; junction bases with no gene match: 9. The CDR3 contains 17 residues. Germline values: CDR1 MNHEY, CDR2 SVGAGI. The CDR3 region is CASSSSGTGILNTEAFF. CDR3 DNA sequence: TGTGCCAGCAGTTCCTCCGGGACAGGGATTTTGAACACTGAAGCTTTCTTT.

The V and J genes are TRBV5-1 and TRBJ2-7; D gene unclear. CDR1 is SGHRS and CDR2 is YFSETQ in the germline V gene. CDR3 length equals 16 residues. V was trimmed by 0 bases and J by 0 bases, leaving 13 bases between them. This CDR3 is CASSLASAPSSYEQYF. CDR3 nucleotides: TGCGCCAGCAGCTTGGCGTCCGCGCCTAGCTCCTACGAGCAGTACTTC.

CDR3 DNA sequence: TGTGCCAGCAGACGTCGGGGCAGGGACACCGGGGAGCTGTTTTTT. It encodes CASRRRGRDTGELFF. This chain joins TRBV5-6 and TRBJ2-2, with D perhaps assigned TRBD1 or TRBD2 (5 bases each). Trimming left V 5 bases short and J 3 bases short, with 14 bases between. This CDR3 region has 15 residues. CDR1 and CDR2 (germline): SGHDT, YYEEEE.

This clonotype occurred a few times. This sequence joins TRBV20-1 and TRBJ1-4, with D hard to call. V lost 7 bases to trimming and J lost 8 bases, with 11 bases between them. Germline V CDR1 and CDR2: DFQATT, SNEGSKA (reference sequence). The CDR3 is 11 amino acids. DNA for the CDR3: TGCAGTGGATTTCTTGGGGAAAAACTGTTTTTT. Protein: CSGFLGEKLFF.

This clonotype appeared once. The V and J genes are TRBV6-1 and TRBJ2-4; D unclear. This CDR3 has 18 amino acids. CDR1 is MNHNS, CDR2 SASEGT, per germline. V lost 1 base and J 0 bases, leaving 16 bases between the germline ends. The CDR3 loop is CASSEETSSILAKNIQYF. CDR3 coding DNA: TGTGCCAGCAGTGAAGAGACGTCCAGCATACTAGCCAAAAACATTCAGTACTTC.

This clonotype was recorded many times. The CDR3 reads CASSFGRERNTEAFF. CDR3 DNA: TGTGCCAGCAGTTTTGGTAGGGAACGGAACACTGAAGCTTTCTTT. The genes are TRBV12-3 or TRBV12-4 and TRBJ1-1; no reliable D call. V shed 3 bases and J shed 1 base, with 12 bases lying between them. CDR3 size: 15 residues.